Below, 25 T cell receptor beta chains from the same sample are listed, as sequenced in a study of blood T cell repertoires in COVID-19 (dated by TCRdb to the early 2020s). Library generation was performed with the immunoSEQ multiplex PCR assay. TCRdb's version of the immuneACCESS table is confined to in-frame rearrangements and falls short of the full clone set. An unresolved V gene accounts for under half of the shortfall where checked; the remainder is of unknown origin. The sample table shows around 63,000 clones, and over 75% are seen once. The top ten clonotypes cover about a sixth of the sample. Sequencing input: peripheral blood. These receptors all come from a woman aged 55-70 years with COVID-19, enrolled during active disease.

This clone was seen a single time. The chain couples TRBV7-2 to TRBJ1-1; 8 positions match TRBD1. The CDR3 extends over 14 amino acids. Trimming took 3 bases from V and 4 from J; bases not matched to a gene: 4. The germline gives CDR1 SGHTA, CDR2 FQGNSA. CDR3 bases: TGTGCCAGCAGCTTGACAGGGGCGAGCACTGAAGCTTTCTTT. Its translation is CASSLTGASTEAFF. Complete variable domain (other parts from reference TRBV7-2 and TRBJ1-1): GAGVSQSPSNKVTEKGKDVELRCDPISGHTALYWYRQSLGQGLEFLIYFQGNSAPDKSGLPSDRFSAERTGGSVSTLTIQRTQQEDSAVYLCASSLTGASTEAFFGQGTRLTVV.

This chain joins TRBV9 and TRBJ2-2; D is ambiguous. The ends were cut back, 0 bases at V and 1 base at J, with 10 bases in the middle. The CDR3 has 16 residues. Per germline, CDR1 SGDLS and CDR2 YYNGEE. CDR3 coding DNA: TGTGCCAGCAGCGTAGAAGCCTTTCTGAACACCGGGGAGCTGTTTTTT. Protein product: CASSVEAFLNTGELFF.

The V call is TRBV9, the J call TRBJ1-2; the match to TRBD1 covers 8 bases. Germline V gene data show CDR1 as SGDLS and CDR2 as YYNGEE. The ends lost 0 bases at V and 3 bases at J; junction bases unmatched: 1. The CDR3 covers 14 residues. The CDR3 bases are TGTGCCAGCAGCGTAGCGGACAGGGACTATGGCTACACCTTC. It specifies CASSVADRDYGYTF.

The chain couples TRBV6-1 to TRBJ2-7, with a tentative D call TRBD2 (8 bases). This CDR3 is built from 17 residues. V lost 0 bases, J lost 3 bases, and 18 bases lay in between. Germline V CDR1 and CDR2: MNHNS, SASEGT. Here the CDR3 DNA reads TGTGCCAGCAGTGAAGCGCTTCGGGGGGGACAGATCTACGAGCAGTACTTC. Translating gives CASSEALRGGQIYEQYF.

This clone has only one observation. V usage is TRBV3-1 (or the pseudogene TRBV3-2) and J usage is TRBJ2-2, with 8 bases lining up with TRBD2. Germline assignment: CDR1 LGHDT and CDR2 YNNKEL (reference sequence). The CDR3 length is 15 residues. Losses at the gene ends were 4 bases for V and 5 bases for J; bases not matched to a gene: 6. The CDR3 spells CASSPGPGGTGELFF. The CDR3 nucleotides are TGTGCCAGCAGCCCCGGGCCGGGGGGGACCGGGGAGCTGTTTTTT.

This sequence joins TRBV5-1 and TRBJ1-6; 8 bases agree with TRBD1. This CDR3 spans 14 amino acids. With 1 base clipped from V and 9 bases from J, the junction kept 3 bases outside the gene matches. Germline V gene data show CDR1 as SGHRS and CDR2 as YFSETQ. In DNA, the CDR3 is TGCGCCAGCAGCTTGCCCGGACAGGGTTCACCCCTCCACTTT. As protein: CASSLPGQGSPLHF.

This clone is classed as medium-sized. The chain joins TRBV2 to TRBJ1-6; D is perhaps TRBD1 (5 bases). V dropped 10 bases and J dropped 6 bases, with 16 bases sitting between them. Germline lookup yields CDR1 SNHLY and CDR2 FYNNEI. CDR3 size: 14 residues. For the CDR3, the DNA is TGTGCCAAAGGAGGGGACGGACTTAATTCACCCCTCCACTTT. This sequence encodes CAKGGDGLNSPLHF.

The rearrangement uses TRBV5-1 and TRBJ1-1; the D gene is possibly TRBD1 (6 bases). The ends were cut back, 2 bases at V and 5 bases at J, with 16 bases in the middle. The CDR3 runs 15 residues. Looked up from germline, CDR1 is SGHRS and CDR2 is YFSETQ. Here the CDR3 DNA reads TGCGCCAGCAGCTTAAAACAGGGTGAGAGTACTGAAGCTTTCTTT. As protein: CASSLKQGESTEAFF.

The CDR3 sequence is CASSLEGTGIYGYTF. The CDR3 region has the DNA TGCGCCAGCAGCTTGGAAGGGACAGGGATCTATGGCTACACCTTC. The rearrangement uses TRBV5-1 and TRBJ1-2; TRBD1 matches 9 bases. This CDR3 spans 15 amino acids. The germline V gene encodes CDR1 SGHRS and CDR2 YFSETQ. With V trimmed by 0 bases and J by 4 bases, 4 bases remained unmatched. Combining the CDR3 with reference TRBV5-1 and TRBJ1-2 gives the whole variable domain KAGVTQTPRYLIKTRGQQVTLSCSPISGHRSVSWYQQTPGQGLQFLFEYFSETQRNKGNFPGRFSGRQFSNSRSEMNVSTLELGDSALYLCASSLEGTGIYGYTFGSGTRLTVV.

In this sample, this clone turned up a few times. At one of its ends the junction is not consistent with the germline gene, which may arise from a read error. The CDR3 DNA sequence: TGTGCCAGCAGTGAACGGGACAAAACTTTAGCGAACGTTTTT. It is translated as CASSERDKTLANVF. The rearrangement joins TRBV6-1 to TRBJ1-4; D is possibly TRBD1 (6 bases). This CDR3 comprises 14 residues. Germline values: CDR1 MNHNS, CDR2 SASEGT.

This sequence joins TRBV24-1 and TRBJ2-4; no clear D gene. The CDR3 length is 13 residues. The germline CDR1 and CDR2 sequences are KGHDR and SFDVKD. V shed 3 bases and J shed 6 bases, with 8 bases lying between them. The CDR3 reads CATSDTNRNIQYF. As DNA, the CDR3 is TGTGCCACCAGTGATACCAACAGAAACATTCAGTACTTC.

The rearrangement links TRBV7-9 to TRBJ1-4; 12 bases match TRBD1. V was clipped by 4 bases and J by 10 bases; unmatched bases: 7. This CDR3 is built from 15 residues. Germline V lookup: CDR1 SEHNR, CDR2 FQNEAQ (reference sequence). The CDR3 spells CASSSGTGGRGKLFF. The DNA for the CDR3 is TGTGCCAGCAGCTCGGGGACAGGGGGCAGGGGAAAACTGTTTTTT.

The genes are TRBV11-3 and TRBJ2-7, with TRBD2 identical over 7 bases. Trimming cost V 0 bases and J 3 bases; bases outside gene matches: 8. Germline CDR1 and CDR2: SGHNT and YENEEA. This CDR3 comprises 16 residues. The CDR3 sequence: CASSLEQGGSDYEQYF. CDR3 nucleotides: TGTGCCAGCAGCTTAGAGCAGGGCGGGAGTGACTACGAGCAGTACTTC.

The rearrangement joins TRBV28 to TRBJ1-6; the match to TRBD1 covers 10 bases. The CDR3 covers 18 residues. Germline-derived CDR1 and CDR2 are MDHEN and SYDVKM. V shed 4 bases and J 1 base; nucleotides not matched to a gene: 7. The CDR3 protein is CASSSKTGGLSYNSPLHF. CDR3 coding DNA: TGTGCCAGCAGTTCAAAGACAGGGGGCTTATCCTATAATTCACCCCTCCACTTT. Drawing the rest from reference TRBV28 and TRBJ1-6, the complete variable domain is DVKVTQSSRYLVKRTGEKVFLECVQDMDHENMFWYRQDPGLGLRLIYFSYDVKMKEKGDIPEGYSVSREKKERFSLILESASTNQTSMYLCASSSKTGGLSYNSPLHFGNGTRLTVT.

The chain recombines TRBV5-1 with TRBJ1-3; D uncertain. CDR1 and CDR2 (germline): SGHRS, YFSETQ. V was shortened by 0 bases and J by 7 bases, with 5 bases between the two germline ends. The CDR3 covers 12 residues. CDR3 sequence: CASSLAGNTIYF. The CDR3 region has the DNA TGCGCCAGCAGCTTGGCGGGTAACACCATATATTTT.

The chain couples TRBV7-2 to TRBJ2-3; the match to TRBD2 covers 7 bases. The germline gives CDR1 SGHTA, CDR2 FQGNSA. With 5 bases clipped from V and 2 bases from J, the junction kept 7 bases outside the gene matches. The CDR3 loop spans 15 amino acids. CDR3 residues: CASSVGDYPTDTQYF. The CDR3 DNA sequence: TGTGCCAGCAGCGTAGGGGACTATCCCACAGATACGCAGTATTTT.

This rearrangement joins TRBV6-4 to TRBJ1-6; 7 nucleotides match TRBD1. V was pared by 2 bases and J by 7 bases, with 2 bases of the junction left unmatched. Per germline, CDR1 MRHNA and CDR2 SNTAGT. The CDR3 covers 14 residues. The CDR3 DNA is TGTGCCAGCAGTGACGGGACAGAAAATTCACCCCTCCACTTT. This encodes CASSDGTENSPLHF.

The chain employs TRBV30 and TRBJ2-3, with 7 bases fitting TRBD2. CDR1 is GTSNPN and CDR2 is SVGIG in the germline V gene (reference sequence). The trim removed 1 base at V and 3 bases at J, leaving 4 bases unmatched. The CDR3 is made up of 14 amino acids. DNA for the CDR3: TGTGCCTGGAGTGCGATCGGGGGGACAGATACGCAGTATTTT. This translates into CAWSAIGGTDTQYF. The full variable domain, rest sourced from reference TRBV30 and TRBJ2-3, is SQTIHQWPATLVQPVGSPLSLECTVEGTSNPNLYWYRQAAGRGLQLLFYSVGIGQISSEVPQNLSASRPQDRQFILSSKKLLLSDSGFYLCAWSAIGGTDTQYFGPGTRLTVL.

The chain combines TRBV7-2 with TRBJ2-1, with 7 bases that match TRBD2. V lost 6 bases, J lost 6 bases, and 17 bases stayed unmatched. Germline assignment: CDR1 SGHTA and CDR2 FQGNSA. The CDR3 loop spans 17 amino acids. The CDR3 sequence: CASRFPEGPGRVNEQFF. As DNA, the CDR3 is TGTGCCAGCAGATTCCCCGAGGGTCCAGGGAGGGTCAATGAGCAGTTCTTC.

The chain carries TRBV7-8 and TRBJ2-2; perhaps TRBD1 as D (6 bases). This CDR3 is built from 20 residues. Trimming took 4 bases from V and 1 from J, leaving 25 bases between them. Germline CDR1 is SGHVS and CDR2 is FQNEAQ. The CDR3 reads CASSSVAVRLGGQNTGELFF. In DNA, the CDR3 is TGTGCCAGCAGCTCAGTCGCCGTAAGGCTTGGGGGACAGAACACCGGGGAGCTGTTTTTT.

This clone has just one count. The CDR3: CATRGGGLAGANEQFF. The CDR3, as DNA: TGTGCCACCAGAGGGGGGGGGCTAGCGGGAGCCAATGAGCAGTTCTTC. V usage is TRBV24-1 and J usage is TRBJ2-1; 10 bases align to TRBD2. Germline CDR1 is KGHDR and CDR2 is SFDVKD. V gave up 7 bases and J gave up 6 bases; unmatched junction bases: 11. This CDR3 spans 16 amino acids.

This chain's CDR3 is CASSYALAGADEQFF. DNA for the CDR3: TGTGCCAGCAGTTACGCACTAGCGGGAGCGGATGAGCAGTTCTTC. The chain carries TRBV25-1 and TRBJ2-1; 11 bases agree with TRBD2. The V gene end was trimmed by 5 bases and the J gene end by 8 bases; junction bases not matched to a gene: 8. The V gene's germline CDR1 is MGHDK and CDR2 SYGVNS. This CDR3 region has 15 residues.

This chain links TRBV9 with TRBJ1-4, with 8 bases aligning to TRBD1. The germline V gene encodes CDR1 SGDLS and CDR2 YYNGEE. This CDR3 has 12 amino acids. Germline trimming cut 6 bases from V and 10 bases from J; bases unmatched to any gene: 5. The DNA for the CDR3 is TGTGCCAGCACCCCAGGGGGCGGAAAACTGTTTTTT. It specifies CASTPGGGKLFF. Filled out from reference TRBV9 and TRBJ1-4, the complete variable domain reads DSGVTQTPKHLITATGQRVTLRCSPRSGDLSVYWYQQSLDQGLQFLIQYYNGEERAKGNILERFSAQQFPDLHSELNLSSLELGDSALYFCASTPGGGKLFFGSGTQLSVL.

This clone was picked up a small number of times. This chain joins TRBV4-1 and TRBJ1-2, with D possibly matching TRBD1 (5 bases). Germline V gene data show CDR1 as MGHRA and CDR2 as YSYEKL. V lost 4 bases to trimming and J lost 3 bases, with 12 bases between them. The CDR3 is 14 residues long. The CDR3 reads CASSLAPGDYGYTF. DNA of the CDR3: TGCGCCAGCAGCCTTGCTCCGGGGGACTATGGCTACACCTTC.

This chain connects TRBV6-5 to TRBJ1-5; the match to TRBD1 covers 7 bases. V shed 6 bases and J 3 bases; nucleotides not matched to a gene: 5. Germline CDR1 and CDR2: MNHEY and SVGAGI. CDR3 length: 14 amino acids. CDR3 region: CASRETGSNQPQHF. CDR3 in DNA: TGTGCCAGCAGGGAGACAGGGTCCAATCAGCCCCAGCATTTT.